Following are 14 T cell receptor beta chains from one sample sequenced in a study of patients and donors after allogeneic stem cell transplantation. One entry per CDR3 protein results from TCRdb running MiXCR on the RT-PCR reads. The repertoire holds 84,000 or so distinct CDR3 sequences, about 48% seen once, with around 60% in the top ten. Input material: blood, either unsorted or a sorted T cell fraction (not recorded which). The receptors stem from a human donor who was either an allogeneic HSCT recipient or a stem cell or donor lymphocyte infusion donor (not recorded which). It is not recorded whose cells these are; they may come from a transplant donor.

The rearrangement joins TRBV28 to TRBJ1-1; D unresolved. The CDR3 totals 13 residues. The germline gives CDR1 MDHEN, CDR2 SYDVKM. With 3 bases removed from V and 6 bases from J, the gap between germline ends came to 11 bases. The CDR3 protein is CASSFLVRSEAFF. The CDR3, as DNA: TGTGCCAGCAGTTTTCTGGTACGATCTGAAGCTTTCTTT.

This chain links TRBV5-5 with TRBJ1-5; D gene unclear. Germline CDR1 reads SGHKS; CDR2 reads YYEKEE (reference sequence). Trimming took off 4 bases at V and 4 bases at J, with 18 bases between the two ends. The CDR3 contains 16 residues. The CDR3, as DNA: TGTGCCAGCAGCCCGTTCGAGCAGCAACTGAATCAGCCCCAGCATTTT. Translating gives CASSPFEQQLNQPQHF.

For this clonotype: One end of the junction varies from germline; a read error may be responsible. The chain joins TRBV5-5 to TRBJ1-1; no reliable D call. The CDR3 has 9 residues. Germline values: CDR1 SGHKS, CDR2 YYEKEE (reference sequence). This CDR3 reads CASSLDVLF. CDR3 coding DNA: TGTGCCAGCAGCTTGGACGTCCTATTT. The full variable domain, completed using reference TRBV5-5 and TRBJ1-1, is DAGVTQSPTHLIKTRGQQVTLRCSPISGHKSVSWYQQVLGQGPQFIFQYYEKEERGRGNFPDRFSARQFPNYSSELNVNALLLGDSALYLCASSLDVLFGQGTRLTVV.

The gene calls are TRBV3-1 and TRBJ2-7; the D gene is possibly TRBD1 (5 bases). The CDR3 runs 13 residues. The V end lost 4 bases, the J end lost 2 bases, and 9 bases lay between the germline ends. CDR1 is LGHDT, CDR2 YNNKEL, per germline (reference sequence). The CDR3 region is CASSLEGAYEQYF. The CDR3 region has the DNA TGTGCCAGCAGCCTCGAAGGGGCCTACGAGCAGTACTTC.

The chain links TRBV12-3 or TRBV12-4 to TRBJ1-3; unclear D gene. The CDR3 has 13 amino acids. Trimming cost V 2 bases and J 4 bases, with 6 bases left between them. The CDR3 coding sequence is TGTGCCAGCAGTTTACTTGAAGGAAACACCATATATTTT. This gives the protein CASSLLEGNTIYF.

CDR3 in amino acids: CATNGATSYNEQFF. DNA of the CDR3: TGTGCCACCAATGGAGCCACGTCCTACAATGAGCAGTTCTTC. The rearrangement joins TRBV24-1 to TRBJ2-1; unclear D gene. Trimming took off 8 bases at V and 1 base at J, with 11 bases between the two ends. CDR3 length: 14 amino acids. Germline V gene data show CDR1 as KGHDR and CDR2 as SFDVKD.

V is TRBV7-2 and J is TRBJ1-1; 7 nucleotides match TRBD1. With 4 bases clipped from V and 0 bases from J, the junction kept 5 bases outside the gene matches. The CDR3 totals 15 residues. Looked up from germline, CDR1 is SGHTA and CDR2 is FQGNSA. CDR3 nucleotides: TGTGCCAGCAGCTCCCCGGGACAGATGAACACTGAAGCTTTCTTT. Translating it yields CASSSPGQMNTEAFF.

The rearrangement links TRBV12-3 or TRBV12-4 to TRBJ2-7; 7 bases are shared with TRBD1. V was clipped by 4 bases and J by 2 bases; unmatched bases: 8. This CDR3 comprises 15 residues. CDR3: CASSSPGQSPYEQYF. The CDR3 region has the DNA TGTGCCAGCAGTTCCCCGGGACAGTCGCCCTACGAGCAGTACTTC.

The J gene is TRBJ1-1, the V gene TRBV29-1, with D perhaps matching TRBD1 (6 bases). Trimming stripped 2 bases from V and 4 bases from J, with 14 bases between. This CDR3 has 14 residues. Per the germline V gene, CDR1 is SQVTM and CDR2 is ANQGSEA. CDR3 in amino acids: CSVETQGRGTEAFF. The CDR3 DNA is TGCAGCGTTGAAACACAGGGTCGAGGCACTGAAGCTTTCTTT.

The chain is built from TRBV12-3 or TRBV12-4 and TRBJ1-2; D not certain. This CDR3 comprises 13 residues. V shed 4 bases and J shed 4 bases, with 10 bases lying between them. The DNA for the CDR3 is TGTGCCAGCAGTTGGGTCGAACCCTATGGCTACACCTTC. Translation gives CASSWVEPYGYTF.

CDR3 DNA sequence: TGTGCCAGCAGCCGACAGGGGCCAGATACGCAGTATTTT. Protein: CASSRQGPDTQYF. The chain carries TRBV3-1 and TRBJ2-3, with 8 bases lining up with TRBD1. This CDR3 is built from 13 residues. V lost 4 bases and J lost 4; bases outside the gene matches: 1. Germline V gene sequence: CDR1 LGHDT, CDR2 YNNKEL (reference sequence).

This clonotype was seen a few times. CDR3 loop: CASTSRVNENTIYF. Written as DNA, the CDR3 is TGTGCCAGCACCAGCAGGGTTAACGAAAACACCATATATTTT. The chain carries TRBV12-3 or TRBV12-4 and TRBJ1-3, with a tentative D call TRBD1 (5 bases). This CDR3 region has 14 residues. V lost 7 bases, J lost 6 bases, and 16 bases lay in between.

V usage is TRBV29-1 and J usage is TRBJ1-4; D uncertain. Germline V CDR1 and CDR2: SQVTM, ANQGSEA. CDR3 length equals 11 residues. Trimming took 5 bases from V and 7 from J, leaving 8 bases between them. CDR3 in amino acids: CSVLVGEKLFF. The CDR3 nucleotides are TGCAGCGTTCTTGTCGGTGAAAAACTGTTTTTT.

This clonotype turned up a few times. The chain is built from TRBV29-1 and TRBJ1-6; 7 bases fit TRBD1. The germline CDR1 and CDR2 sequences are SQVTM and ANQGSEA. CDR3 length: 16 residues. After removal of 6 bases from V and 0 bases from J, the junction contained 8 bases not matched to a gene. The CDR3 DNA follows: TGCAGCGTCATCCTACAGGGGTCCTCCTATAATTCACCCCTCCACTTT. This sequence encodes CSVILQGSSYNSPLHF.